This T cell receptor beta chain was recovered during a study of T cell repertoires in cytomegalovirus infection. Whole-study context: Indicated by public TCR beta signatures were CMV infection and matching HLA type. Findings of the study overall: Ex vivo responses were dominated by HLA-C-restricted CMV-specific TCR beta clonotypes.

Using its own MiXCR run on the reads, TCRdb lists one record per CDR3 protein. The sample lists just under 300,000 distinct CDR3 sequences, roughly a tenth seen once, with more than 2.5% in the top ten. V was cut by 2 bases and J by 4 bases, with 13 bases left in between. The CDR3 has 15 residues. Per the germline V gene, CDR1 is SGHRS and CDR2 is YFSETQ. This clonotype was recorded at least ten times. Its antigen remains unidentified. This receptor was identified in a human donor in good health (CMV status not recorded). Some clones in this sample may be carry-over from other donors' samples. This chain connects TRBV5-1 to TRBJ1-5, with D possibly TRBD1 on 6 matching bases. The sequenced material came from PBMCs. The CDR3, as DNA: TGCGCCAGCAGCTTCGGCCCTACAGGGAATCAGCCCCAGCATTTT. As protein: CASSFGPTGNQPQHF.